This TCR beta chain derives from a study of blood T cell repertoires in COVID-19 (dated by TCRdb to 2019 to 2021). As for the study more broadly: Collaborator samples came from the United States, Italy and Spain and covered acute and convalescent phases of COVID-19. The material from the prospective study consisted of cDNA or gDNA derived from T cells, B-cell-depleted T cells, or PBMCs. Subjects who had been exposed to COVID-19, were actively infected with it, or had recovered from it provided the deeply sampled blood TCRbeta repertoires that made up the dataset. The repertoires were released in a freely available public database intended as a resource for research on the immune response to SARS-CoV-2. Samples came from the ongoing ImmuneRACE study (first 160 participants) plus 1,254 subjects from 6 global collaborators. Sample metadata almost always included a de-identified subject ID, COVID-19 status, age in years and sex. Where available, HLA class I and class II types were obtained from metadata supplied by the sample provider rather than from assay-based typing.

What the authors observed across the whole study: How much clinical and demographic metadata was included differed by source and by participant, and the metadata was provided uncurated.

Relative to germline, V is 6 bases shorter and J is 2 bases shorter, with 14 bases between their ends. CDR1 MNHEY and CDR2 SVGAGI were looked up in the germline V gene. The CDR3 has 14 amino acids, counting the end cysteine and phenylalanine. Only the CDR3 part of the read is kept: 42 bases, read in frame from the first base. In Seattle, one collaborating source enrolled patients while the infection was active and tracked those patients longitudinally over the course of disease. Whole blood was collected in K2EDTA tubes by collaborating institutions according to the institutions' own protocols. Collaborator samples were shipped for TCRbeta analysis as frozen whole blood, isolated PBMCs, or DNA extracted from either sample type. TCRbeta CDR3 regions were amplified from genomic DNA using the immunoSEQ Assay, a bias-controlled multiplex PCR. The study's own analysis went as follows. The number of nucleated cells in each sample was estimated from the amplification of reference gene primers within the assay. To quantify the absolute abundance of each unique TCRbeta CDR3 rearrangement, sequence reads were collapsed and filtered. For each sample, productive Simpson clonality was calculated as the square root of Simpson's diversity index across productive rearrangements. TCRdb's version of the immuneACCESS table is confined to in-frame rearrangements and falls short of the full clone set. An unresolved V gene accounts for under half of the shortfall where checked; the remainder is of unknown origin. From that table come the V and J calls and clone size; the DNA was used to work out D and trimming. The sample profile shows about 170,000 clones; around four fifths of them were found once. The ten largest clones add up to approximately 8% of the sample.

On this clone: No cognate antigen has been identified for it. No per-base quality is available; no much larger clone lies one base away.

The chain is made from TRBV6-5 and TRBJ2-7; TRBD1 is perhaps the D gene, given 6 matching bases. The source material was peripheral blood. The source of this sequence is an elderly woman with COVID-19, enrolled during active disease. CDR3 region: CASRLEDRPYEQYF. The DNA is TGTGCCAGCAGACTCGAGGACAGACCCTACGAGCAGTACTTC.